A selection of T cell receptor beta chains follows, all from one sample in a study of blood T cells in healthy people across ages. In TCRdb, the 5' RACE reads were re-called with MiXCR into one record per CDR3 protein. The data hold hundreds of thousands of distinct CDR3 sequences, with 55% to 70% observed a single time. Source material: blood. The receptors here all came from a man aged 25-45 years in good health. Each CDR3 is given with its conserved first and last residue. The order of the fields is CDR3 length, clone size, J gene, V gene, D gene, CDR3 DNA, CDR3 protein. The D gene is left open where the match is weak. Clone sizes are given selectively: once, few, many, or a class where the clone is expanded.

len: 16; abundance: once; j_gene: TRBJ1-1; v_gene: TRBV2; d_gene: .; CDR3nt: TGTGCCAGCAAACAAGAAGCACCGCGAACCAACACTGAAGCTTTCTTT; CDR3aa: CASKQEAPRTNTEAFF
len: 15; abundance: .; j_gene: TRBJ2-1; v_gene: TRBV6-5; d_gene: .; CDR3nt: TGTGCCAGCAGTGTGGGGGCGGGTTACGACAATGAGCAGTTCTTC; CDR3aa: CASSVGAGYDNEQFF
len: 18; abundance: .; j_gene: TRBJ1-2; v_gene: TRBV29-1; d_gene: .; CDR3nt: TGCAGCGTTGACCACCTATTAAACAGGGCGGGGAGGAACTATGGCTACACCTTC; CDR3aa: CSVDHLLNRAGRNYGYTF
len: 14; abundance: few; j_gene: TRBJ2-3; v_gene: TRBV21-1; d_gene: .; CDR3nt: TGTGCCAGCAGCAAGGGGGGGCCAACAGATACGCAGTATTTT; CDR3aa: CASSKGGPTDTQYF
len: 15; abundance: .; j_gene: TRBJ2-5; v_gene: TRBV7-8; d_gene: .; CDR3nt: TGTGCCAGCAGCTTAGTTGGTTTCGAGGAAGAGACCCAGTACTTC; CDR3aa: CASSLVGFEEETQYF
len: 15; abundance: few; j_gene: TRBJ2-5; v_gene: TRBV4-3; d_gene: .; CDR3nt: TGCGCCAGCAGCCAAGATTGGGCAGGAGGGGGGACCCAGTACTTC; CDR3aa: CASSQDWAGGGTQYF
len: 14; abundance: .; j_gene: TRBJ2-5; v_gene: TRBV9; d_gene: .; CDR3nt: TGTGCCAGCAGCATTACCTCCTGGGAAGAGACCCAGTACTTC; CDR3aa: CASSITSWEETQYF
len: 14; abundance: .; j_gene: TRBJ1-2; v_gene: TRBV2; d_gene: TRBD1; CDR3nt: TGTGCCAGCAGTGGCACATGGACAGGGCATGGCTACACCTTC; CDR3aa: CASSGTWTGHGYTF
len: 14; abundance: .; j_gene: TRBJ2-3; v_gene: TRBV7-9; d_gene: .; CDR3nt: TGTGCCAGCAGCAAAGTGGTACGCGAGGATACGCAGTATTTT; CDR3aa: CASSKVVREDTQYF
len: 15; abundance: .; j_gene: TRBJ1-1; v_gene: TRBV6-2/TRBV6-3; d_gene: .; CDR3nt: TGTGCCAGCAGTTACCGGGAGGCCGGGCACACTGAAGCTTTCTTT; CDR3aa: CASSYREAGHTEAFF
len: 15; abundance: few; j_gene: TRBJ2-3; v_gene: TRBV10-1; d_gene: .; CDR3nt: TGCGCCAGCAGTGAAGACGGATCTAGCACAGATACGCAGTATTTT; CDR3aa: CASSEDGSSTDTQYF
len: 14; abundance: .; j_gene: TRBJ1-5; v_gene: TRBV20-1; d_gene: TRBD1; CDR3nt: TGCAGTGCTAGTACAGGGGACTACAATCAGCCCCAGCATTTT; CDR3aa: CSASTGDYNQPQHF